The sequence of this T cell receptor beta chain was determined in a study of T cell responses to AZD1222 COVID-19 vaccine. Study observations and caveats: Repertoires were obtained solely post-peak T cell response. Nearly half of spike-specific TCRs reportedly go after variant regions that carry no mutations.

Germline V gives CDR1 LGHDT, CDR2 YNNKEL (reference sequence). CDR3 length: 13 amino acids. Trimming cost V 0 bases and J 4 bases, with 4 bases left between them. Clones were sequenced by immunoSEQ multiplex PCR, and TCRdb holds only the in-frame ones, with some missing. The profile shows about 84,000 clones, approximately 88% of them singletons. Note on this clone: The antigen is undetermined.

The rearrangement uses TRBV3-1 (or the pseudogene TRBV3-2) and TRBJ1-5; unclear D gene. The clonotype comes from an adult who received the AZD1222 COVID-19 vaccine. The source material was peripheral blood, sampled 28 days after the second AZD1222 dose. The CDR3 DNA is TGTGCCAGCAGCCAAGATCGGAATCAGCCCCAGCATTTT. This gives the protein CASSQDRNQPQHF.